What follows are 23 T cell receptor beta chains derived from one specimen sequenced in a study of early T cells in non-severe SARS-CoV-2 infection. One entry per CDR3 protein, called by TCRdb with MiXCR from the 5' RACE reads. This sample has 30,000 to 35,000 distinct CDR3 sequences; approximately 4.2% occur once, and the top ten carry around an eighth. Sequenced sample: whole blood. These receptors originate from an adult who was a healthcare worker with PCR-confirmed SARS-CoV-2 infection or an uninfected control (not recorded which).

This clonotype has ten or more counts. V and J are TRBV18 and TRBJ2-1; 11 bases map to TRBD2. The CDR3 covers 15 residues. Germline V gene lookup returns CDR1 KGHSH and CDR2 LQKENI. Germline trimming cut 3 bases from V and 5 bases from J; bases unmatched to any gene: 3. The CDR3 is CASSPTGLADNEQFF. The DNA for the CDR3 is TGTGCCAGCTCACCGACGGGACTAGCGGACAATGAGCAGTTCTTC.

The sample holds many counts of this clonotype. This sequence joins TRBV5-1 and TRBJ2-7; D ambiguous. The germline V gene encodes CDR1 SGHRS and CDR2 YFSETQ. With 0 bases removed from V and 2 bases from J, the gap between germline ends came to 9 bases. The CDR3 is made up of 14 amino acids. This chain's CDR3 is CASSLGGRTYEQYF. The CDR3 DNA sequence: TGCGCCAGCAGCTTGGGTGGCAGGACCTACGAGCAGTACTTC.

This clonotype was recorded at least ten times. This rearrangement joins TRBV12-3 or TRBV12-4 to TRBJ2-3; D is undetermined. Trimming left V 5 bases short and J 6 bases short, with 6 bases between. This CDR3 spans 11 amino acids. The CDR3 protein is CASSLRDTQYF. CDR3 nucleotide sequence: TGTGCCAGCAGTCTACGTGATACGCAGTATTTT.

This clonotype was recorded many times. V usage is TRBV12-3 or TRBV12-4 and J usage is TRBJ1-5, with 7 bases matching TRBD1. The trim removed 5 bases at V and 6 bases at J, leaving 10 bases unmatched. There are 15 residues in the CDR3. CDR3 sequence (DNA): TGTGCCAGCAGTCCTGTAACAGGGGTAGGTCAGCCCCAGCATTTT. Its protein product is CASSPVTGVGQPQHF.

This clonotype was seen repeatedly, ten times or more. V gene TRBV28 combines with J gene TRBJ2-7, with D tentatively TRBD2 (5 bases). V lost 2 bases, J lost 2 bases, and 16 bases lay in between. CDR3 length: 16 residues. Germline CDR1 is MDHEN and CDR2 is SYDVKM. CDR3 sequence: CASSLGGKVRAYEQYF. CDR3 DNA sequence: TGTGCCAGCAGTTTAGGTGGAAAGGTGAGGGCCTACGAGCAGTACTTC.

This clonotype was recorded many times. The rearrangement links TRBV12-3 or TRBV12-4 to TRBJ2-5; possible D gene TRBD1, 6 bases. Trimming cost V 4 bases and J 1 base, with 10 bases left between them. The CDR3 consists of 14 residues. CDR3 in DNA: TGTGCCAGCAGTTCCACAGGGTCCCAAGAGACCCAGTACTTC. Protein product: CASSSTGSQETQYF.

The chain carries TRBV6-1 and TRBJ2-7; D may correspond to TRBD1 or TRBD2 (6 bases each). The CDR3 runs 16 residues. Looked up from germline, CDR1 is MNHNS and CDR2 is SASEGT. Trimming took off 3 bases at V and 0 bases at J, with 15 bases between the two ends. The CDR3 loop reads CASSDVRGLSSYEQYF. The DNA of the CDR3 is TGTGCCAGCAGTGACGTACGGGGGCTATCCTCCTACGAGCAGTACTTC.

This sequence joins TRBV12-3 or TRBV12-4 and TRBJ1-4; 7 bases are shared with TRBD1. The CDR3 extends over 13 amino acids. Trimming took 6 bases from V and 6 from J; bases not matched to a gene: 4. This CDR3 reads CASSTGEHEKLFF. The CDR3 DNA sequence: TGTGCCAGCAGCACAGGGGAACATGAAAAACTGTTTTTT.

The rearrangement uses TRBV7-2 and TRBJ2-1; D uncertain. In germline, CDR1 is SGHTA, CDR2 FQGNSA. Trimming shortened V by 5 bases and J by 7 bases, and 12 bases separated the two germline ends. The CDR3 runs to 13 residues. The CDR3 DNA is TGTGCCAGCAGCCCCAGTTACGGGAATGAGCAGTTCTTC. Residues: CASSPSYGNEQFF.

This clonotype has at least ten counts. The chain carries TRBV10-1 and TRBJ2-3, with 8 bases aligning to TRBD2. Trimming cost V 3 bases and J 2 bases; bases outside gene matches: 13. CDR3 length equals 18 residues. From germline, CDR1 is WNHNN and CDR2 SYGVQD (reference sequence). In DNA, the CDR3 is TGCGCCAGCAGTGACCCAAGGGGTAGCGGGGCCCTCACAGATACGCAGTATTTT. Its protein product is CASSDPRGSGALTDTQYF.

This clonotype was picked up many times. The chain joins TRBV12-3 or TRBV12-4 to TRBJ2-2; TRBD2 aligns across 9 bases. Trimming cost V 8 bases and J 0 bases; bases outside gene matches: 4. CDR3 length equals 15 residues. The CDR3 nucleotides read TGTGCCAGCTTCGGACTAGCGACGAACACCGGGGAGCTGTTTTTT. Its translation is CASFGLATNTGELFF.

This chain links TRBV5-1 with TRBJ2-1; 7 bases match TRBD2. The length of the CDR3 is 21 residues. The germline V gene encodes CDR1 SGHRS and CDR2 YFSETQ. V lost 3 bases, J lost 4 bases, and 25 bases stayed unmatched. CDR3 protein: CASSWFREALTRTLRYNEQFF. As DNA, the CDR3 is TGCGCCAGCAGCTGGTTCCGGGAGGCCCTGACCAGAACCCTTCGGTACAATGAGCAGTTCTTC.

The chain links TRBV20-1 to TRBJ2-1, with 7 bases aligning to TRBD1. The length of the CDR3 is 14 residues. The V segment lost 1 base and the J segment 6 bases; nucleotides outside the gene matches: 6. CDR1 and CDR2 (germline): DFQATT, SNEGSKA (reference sequence). CDR3 in amino acids: CSARAHAGGNEQFF. DNA for the CDR3: TGCAGTGCTAGAGCCCACGCAGGGGGCAATGAGCAGTTCTTC.

The gene calls are TRBV7-2 and TRBJ2-3; no reliable D call. CDR1 is SGHTA and CDR2 is FQGNSA in the germline V gene. The CDR3 is made up of 15 amino acids. Trimming took 2 bases from V and 0 from J, leaving 9 bases between them. This CDR3 reads CASSLFPTSTDTQYF. The CDR3 region has the DNA TGTGCCAGCAGCTTATTTCCCACCAGCACAGATACGCAGTATTTT. Full variable domain (rest looked up from reference TRBV7-2 and TRBJ2-3): GAGVSQSPSNKVTEKGKDVELRCDPISGHTALYWYRQSLGQGLEFLIYFQGNSAPDKSGLPSDRFSAERTGGSVSTLTIQRTQQEDSAVYLCASSLFPTSTDTQYFGPGTRLTVL.

This clonotype was recorded at least ten times. This chain links TRBV10-1 with TRBJ2-5, with 11 bases identical to TRBD1. The germline CDR1 and CDR2 sequences are WNHNN and SYGVQD (reference sequence). V lost 5 bases and J lost 4; bases outside the gene matches: 3. This CDR3 has 14 residues. The CDR3: CASSRTGGLETQYF. Written as DNA, the CDR3 is TGCGCCAGCAGTCGGACAGGGGGCTTAGAGACCCAGTACTTC.

This clonotype showed up many times. The V and J genes are TRBV7-3 and TRBJ1-1; unclear D gene. Trimming stripped 1 base from V and 0 bases from J, with 6 bases between. Per the germline V gene, CDR1 is SGHTA and CDR2 is FQGTGA. This CDR3 spans 14 amino acids. In DNA form, the CDR3 reads TGTGCCAGCAGCTTAAAAGGGATGAACACTGAAGCTTTCTTT. It translates to CASSLKGMNTEAFF.

The chain is built from TRBV19 and TRBJ1-5, with TRBD1 matching 7 bases. The CDR3 is made up of 17 amino acids. Per germline, CDR1 LNHDA and CDR2 SQIVND (reference sequence). With V trimmed by 7 bases and J by 1 base, 13 bases remained unmatched. The CDR3 sequence: CASTRSGGQRSNQPQHF. CDR3 bases: TGTGCCAGTACTCGTTCCGGGGGACAGAGGAGCAATCAGCCCCAGCATTTT.

This clonotype was found many times. The chain is built from TRBV19 and TRBJ1-2; D is ambiguous. The CDR3 is made up of 15 amino acids. Trimming left V 6 bases short and J 4 bases short, with 18 bases between. Germline loops: CDR1 LNHDA, CDR2 SQIVND (reference sequence). CDR3 residues: CASSPSPSVAYGYTF. The CDR3 DNA reads as TGTGCCAGTAGCCCGAGCCCCTCCGTGGCCTATGGCTACACCTTC.

This clonotype was seen many times. The chain joins TRBV29-1 to TRBJ1-1; perhaps TRBD1 as D (5 bases). This CDR3 region has 13 residues. V lost 1 base and J 1 base, leaving 7 bases between the germline ends. CDR1 and CDR2 from the germline V gene are SQVTM and ANQGSEA. CDR3 bases: TGCAGCGTTGAAGGACAGAAGAACACTGAAGCTTTCTTT. It yields the protein CSVEGQKNTEAFF.

This clonotype came up many times. The chain couples TRBV29-1 to TRBJ2-1; weak D call: TRBD2 (5 bases). Germline CDR1 SQVTM, CDR2 ANQGSEA. V dropped 7 bases and J dropped 2 bases, with 12 bases sitting between them. The CDR3 runs to 13 residues. The CDR3 spells CSDIAKTYNEQFF. Written as DNA, the CDR3 is TGCAGCGACATAGCGAAAACCTACAATGAGCAGTTCTTC.

This clonotype appeared many times. The chain uses TRBV2 and TRBJ1-1; D perhaps matches TRBD1 (5 bases). Per the germline V gene, CDR1 is SNHLY and CDR2 is FYNNEI. V lost 4 bases and J lost 3, with 12 bases in between. The CDR3 loop spans 14 amino acids. The CDR3 sequence is CASSVGIGDTEAFF. The CDR3 nucleotides read TGTGCCAGCAGTGTTGGGATAGGGGACACTGAAGCTTTCTTT.

This chain links TRBV5-1 with TRBJ2-7, with D perhaps matching TRBD1 (5 bases). The CDR3 has 14 amino acids. Trimming removed 3 bases at V and 5 bases at J, with 15 bases between. CDR1 and CDR2 from the germline V gene are SGHRS and YFSETQ. The CDR3 is CASSYAGYQDEQYF. The CDR3 DNA follows: TGCGCCAGCAGCTACGCAGGGTATCAGGACGAGCAGTACTTC.

This clonotype was detected a few times. The rearrangement links TRBV11-2 to TRBJ2-1; 9 bases match TRBD2. The V gene's germline CDR1 is SGHAT and CDR2 FQNNGV. V lost 5 bases, J lost 4 bases, and 9 bases stayed unmatched. This CDR3 region has 16 residues. In DNA, the CDR3 is TGTGCCAGCAGCCTCGCGGGGGGGCGCCCATACAATGAGCAGTTCTTC. Its translation: CASSLAGGRPYNEQFF.